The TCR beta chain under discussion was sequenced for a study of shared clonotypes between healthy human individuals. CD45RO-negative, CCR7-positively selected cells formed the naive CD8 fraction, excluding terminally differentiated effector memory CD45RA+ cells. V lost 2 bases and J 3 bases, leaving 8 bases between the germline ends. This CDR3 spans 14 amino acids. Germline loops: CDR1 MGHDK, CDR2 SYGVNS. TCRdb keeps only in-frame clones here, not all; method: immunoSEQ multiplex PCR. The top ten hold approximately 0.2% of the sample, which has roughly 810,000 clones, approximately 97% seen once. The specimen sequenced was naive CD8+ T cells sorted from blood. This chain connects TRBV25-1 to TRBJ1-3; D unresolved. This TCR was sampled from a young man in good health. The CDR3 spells CASSEPRDGNTIYF. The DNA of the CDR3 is TGTGCCAGCAGTGAACCCAGAGATGGAAACACCATATATTTT.